This TCR beta chain was retrieved from a study of T cells in Graves' hyperthyroidism and ophthalmopathy. The wider study: Peripheral blood samples were taken at initial diagnosis, prior to any treatment.

Amplified TCR beta CDR3 regions derived from RNA transcripts. When the TCR CDR3 underwent first-round RT-PCR, the HTBI primer set was used. In TCRdb, the multiplex PCR reads were re-called with MiXCR into one record per CDR3 protein. The sample consists of a few hundred thousand distinct CDR3 sequences, 15% to 20% of them appearing once. This clonotype was seen ten or more times. The CDR3 runs to 13 residues. After removal of 5 bases from V and 7 bases from J, the junction contained 10 bases not matched to a gene. Germline V gene lookup returns CDR1 DFQATT and CDR2 SNEGSKA (reference sequence). V gene TRBV20-1 combines with J gene TRBJ2-7, with 8 positions matching TRBD2. This receptor was obtained from a woman aged 40 to 49 with Graves' ophthalmopathy. Sequenced sample: blood. DNA for the CDR3: TGCAGTGCTGACAAGAGCGGGAGTCGTGAGCAGTACTTC. This encodes CSADKSGSREQYF.